The rows below give T cell receptor beta chains drawn from one sample of a study of response to subunit inactivated influenza vaccine. TCRdb reprocessed the RT-PCR reads via MiXCR and lists one record per CDR3 protein. Here the sample spans about 500,000 distinct CDR3 sequences, 15% to 20% being singletons. This specimen was CD4+ T cells sorted from PBMCs, taken roughly 24 months after vaccination. The receptors derive from a man between 50 and 70 years old who received an inactivated influenza vaccine. The CDR3 runs from the conserved cysteine through the conserved F or W. Each record gives: D gene, V gene, J gene, clone size, CDR3 DNA, CDR3 protein. A D gene is named only where the DNA matches it firmly. Clone sizes are given selectively: once, few, many, or a class where the clone is expanded.

>NA|TRBV20-1|TRBJ2-7|NA
TGCAGTGCTAGTGGCGATTTTCCCTACGAGCAGTACTTC
CSASGDFPYEQYF
>NA|TRBV5-8|TRBJ2-1|NA
TGTGCCAGCAGCTTGGCCTTTACGGGTGAGCAGTTCTTC
CASSLAFTGEQFF
>NA|TRBV11-2|TRBJ2-4|few
TGTGCCAGCAGCCCGGCCAGGACGGAAAACATTCAGTACTTC
CASSPARTENIQYF
>NA|TRBV15|TRBJ1-1|NA
TGTGCCACCAGCAGACTAACCGGGAACACTGAAGCTTTCTTT
CATSRLTGNTEAFF
>TRBD2|TRBV7-2|TRBJ2-1|many
TGTGCCAGCAGCCTACAGGGACTAGCGGGAGTCAATGAGCAGTTCTTC
CASSLQGLAGVNEQFF
>NA|TRBV7-9|TRBJ1-1|NA
TGTGCCAGCAGCTTTGGGGGCATGAACACTGAAGCTTTCTTT
CASSFGGMNTEAFF
>TRBD1|TRBV10-3|TRBJ2-7|few
TGTGCCATCAGAGCTGGACAGGCGGTCCACGAGCAGTACTTC
CAIRAGQAVHEQYF
>TRBD2|TRBV6-5|TRBJ2-1|NA
TGTGCCAGCAGTTACGCTAGCGGGTACAATGAGCAGTTCTTC
CASSYASGYNEQFF
>NA|TRBV11-3|TRBJ2-1|NA
TGTGCCAGCAGCTCAAGTACCGGCCTGGGTGAGCAGTTCTTC
CASSSSTGLGEQFF
>NA|TRBV5-1|TRBJ1-4|NA
TGCGCCAGCAGCTTGGATCTGGGCAGGGAAGCAAAACTGTTTTTT
CASSLDLGREAKLFF
>TRBD1|TRBV20-1|TRBJ2-4|NA
TGCAGTGCTAGCGGGACAGCTCTTTTCCCCCTAGCCAAAAACATTCAGTACTTC
CSASGTALFPLAKNIQYF
>NA|TRBV4-2|TRBJ2-3|NA
TGTGCCAGCAGCCAAGGTCCTGGGGCTGGGGCAGATACGCAGTATTTT
CASSQGPGAGADTQYF
>TRBD2|TRBV7-8|TRBJ2-5|many
TGTGCCAGCAGCTTAGGAAGCGGGGGGCCGGAGACCCAGTACTTC
CASSLGSGGPETQYF
>NA|TRBV7-9|TRBJ1-4|NA
TGTGCCAGCAGCTTAGAAGTCGGGGCTGGGGAAAAACTGTTTTTT
CASSLEVGAGEKLFF
>TRBD2|TRBV7-2|TRBJ2-2|few
TGTGCCAGCAGCTTAGATAGCGGGGGGCCCTTGGAGCTGTTTTTT
CASSLDSGGPLELFF
>TRBD2|TRBV20-1|TRBJ2-3|few
TGCAGTGCTAGTCTCTTAGCGGGAGACACAGATACGCAGTATTTT
CSASLLAGDTDTQYF
>NA|TRBV5-1|TRBJ2-2|NA
TGCGCCAGCAGCCTCACCAGGGGCAAAACCGGGGAGCTGTTTTTT
CASSLTRGKTGELFF
>TRBD1|TRBV20-1|TRBJ2-1|NA
TGCAGTGCACGAGAACAGGGGTTGAGTTTAAATGAGCAGTTCTTC
CSAREQGLSLNEQFF
>NA|TRBV29-1|TRBJ2-3|many
TGCAGCGCCCGGGACCACGCGAATACGCAGTATTTT
CSARDHANTQYF
>TRBD1|TRBV7-2|TRBJ2-1|many
TGTGCCAGCAGCTCAAGGACAGGGAAAGGGCAGTTCTTC
CASSSRTGKGQFF
>TRBD2|TRBV3-1|TRBJ2-1|NA
TGTGCCAGCAGCCAAGAGTTGACTAGCGGATACAATGAGCAGTTCTTC
CASSQELTSGYNEQFF
>TRBD2|TRBV12-3/TRBV12-4|TRBJ2-5|few
TGTGCCAGCAGACCTATTCCACTAGCGGGAGGGACCCAGTACTTC
CASRPIPLAGGTQYF
>NA|TRBV7-9|TRBJ1-3|few
TGTGCCAGCAGTCGGACATACTCTGGAAACACCATATATTTT
CASSRTYSGNTIYF
>TRBD2|TRBV5-1|TRBJ2-1|few
TGCGCCAGCAGCCCGGGACTAGCGGGAGGACCTCGATCCTACAATGAGCAGTTCTTC
CASSPGLAGGPRSYNEQFF
>TRBD1|TRBV25-1|TRBJ1-2|few
TGTGCCAGCAGTGAAACGCGAACAGGGGGTTACTATGGCTACACCTTC
CASSETRTGGYYGYTF
>NA|TRBV30|TRBJ2-7|NA
TGTGCCTGGAGTAGGGGCAGGTCCGAGCAGTACTTC
CAWSRGRSEQYF
>NA|TRBV11-2|TRBJ2-3|few
TGTGCCAGCAGTCCCCTTTTTTCAGATACGCAGTATTTT
CASSPLFSDTQYF
>TRBD1|TRBV20-1|TRBJ1-5|few
TGCAGGGCCAACAGGGGGCCGAATCAGCCCCAGCATTTT
CRANRGPNQPQHF
>TRBD1|TRBV19|TRBJ2-4|NA
TGTGCCAGTATGTTGGACAGGGCCCACCACGTTCAGTACTTC
CASMLDRAHHVQYF
>NA|TRBV27|TRBJ2-4|few
TGTGCCAGCAGCACCAGTGGGGGAGCCAAAAACATTCAGTACTTC
CASSTSGGAKNIQYF
>TRBD2|TRBV12-3/TRBV12-4|TRBJ2-1|few
TGTGCCAGCAGCGGAACTAGCGCGATCTCCTACAATGAGCAGTTCTTC
CASSGTSAISYNEQFF
>NA|TRBV27|TRBJ2-3|few
TGTGCCAGCAGTTTCAACAGGCGGACAGATACGCAGTATTTT
CASSFNRRTDTQYF
>NA|TRBV7-9|TRBJ1-3|few
TGTGCCAGCAGCTTAGAATCAGGGACATATTTT
CASSLESGTYF
>NA|TRBV14|TRBJ1-1|NA
TGTGCCAGCAGCCAAGTCTTGGGCGGAAACACTGAAGCTTTCTTT
CASSQVLGGNTEAFF
>TRBD1|TRBV12-3/TRBV12-4|TRBJ2-7|few
TGTGCCAGCAGTCCCCTGGACAGGGAATCCTACGAGCAGTACTTC
CASSPLDRESYEQYF
>TRBD2|TRBV5-1|TRBJ2-7|few
TGCGCCAGCAGCACTCCTCTAGCGGGAGTCTACGAGCAGTACTTC
CASSTPLAGVYEQYF
>NA|TRBV29-1|TRBJ2-5|few
TGCAGTGGAGGACAGAGACAAGAGACCCAGTACTTC
CSGGQRQETQYF
>NA|TRBV12-3/TRBV12-4|TRBJ2-3|many
TGTGCCACAGGGACTAGCACAGATACGCAGTATTTT
CATGTSTDTQYF
>NA|TRBV4-3|TRBJ2-6|few
TGCGCCAGCAGCCAAGGACGGACTTCTGGGGCCAACGTCCTGACTTTC
CASSQGRTSGANVLTF
>NA|TRBV10-3|TRBJ1-2|NA
TGTGCCATCAGTGACCGGGACGGGGGTTTTGGGATCTATGGCTACACCTTC
CAISDRDGGFGIYGYTF
>NA|TRBV20-1|TRBJ1-1|NA
TGCAGTGCTAGTGAGTTCGGCAGGGTCAACACTGAAGCTTTCTTT
CSASEFGRVNTEAFF
>TRBD1|TRBV7-2|TRBJ2-1|NA
TGTGCCAGCAGCCCAAAGACAGGGTCGGAGCAGTTCTTC
CASSPKTGSEQFF
>NA|TRBV20-1|TRBJ2-2|few
TGCAGTGCTAGAGATGATATACAGCGAAGCACCGGGGAGCTGTTTTTT
CSARDDIQRSTGELFF
>TRBD1|TRBV7-2|TRBJ2-1|NA
TGTGCCAGCAGCCACCGGGGACAGGGGGCTAATGAGCAGTTCTTC
CASSHRGQGANEQFF
>NA|TRBV27|TRBJ1-4|few
TGTGCCAGCAAAAGGGAGGGAACTAATGAAAAACTGTTTTTT
CASKREGTNEKLFF
>NA|TRBV10-2|TRBJ2-1|few
TGCGCCAGCAGTGAGTCGACGCGGGGAAAATACAATGAGCAGTTCTTC
CASSESTRGKYNEQFF
>TRBD2|TRBV19|TRBJ2-7|few
TGTGCCAGTAGTCCCTCGGGGGGACGGACCTACGAGCAGTACTTC
CASSPSGGRTYEQYF
>NA|TRBV12-3/TRBV12-4|TRBJ1-3|NA
TGTGCCAGCGGGTTAGGTGGAAACACCATATATTTT
CASGLGGNTIYF
>NA|TRBV20-1|TRBJ1-5|many
TGCAGTGCTCCTACCGGGTATGGGCCCAATCAGCCCCAGCATTTT
CSAPTGYGPNQPQHF
>NA|TRBV7-2|TRBJ2-4|NA
TGTGCCAGCAGCTTCAATCAGGGTGAAATTCAGTACTTC
CASSFNQGEIQYF
>TRBD1|TRBV27|TRBJ2-7|few
TGTGCCAGCAGTAGGGACAGGGTGCGGGAGCAGTACTTC
CASSRDRVREQYF
>TRBD1|TRBV5-6|TRBJ2-7|few
TGTGCCAGCAGCTTCCTCCGGGGGACAGGGGGCCCCCACGAGCAGTACTTC
CASSFLRGTGGPHEQYF
>NA|TRBV9|TRBJ2-2|NA
TGTGCCAGCAGCGTATTACCGTACACCGGGGAGCTGTTTTTT
CASSVLPYTGELFF
>NA|TRBV4-3|TRBJ2-3|NA
TGCGCCAGCAGCCAAGAACTGGGCCGCACAGATACGCAGTATTTT
CASSQELGRTDTQYF